This T cell receptor (beta chain) appears in the sequencing data of a study of siplizumab effects on memory and regulatory T cells. Study observations and caveats: Memory T cells appeared less diverse than naive cells, which seemed to contribute substantially to alloresponse.

The protocol was immunoSEQ multiplex PCR, while the TCRdb copy is restricted to in-frame clones and leaves out a portion. The sample includes 90,000 to 110,000 clones, more than 85% seen only once; the top ten take around 0.3%. As concerns this clone: Its cognate antigen is unknown.

The CDR3 length is 14 residues. Germline V CDR1 and CDR2: KGHSH, LQKENI. Trimming pared 3 bases from V and 2 bases from J, leaving 10 bases between. The chain links TRBV18 to TRBJ2-5; D call uncertain. The clonotype was recovered from a human donor in good health. Sequenced material: CD4+ T cells sorted from blood. The CDR3 spells CASSPPSLQETQYF. CDR3 in DNA: TGTGCCAGCTCACCTCCGAGTCTACAAGAGACCCAGTACTTC.